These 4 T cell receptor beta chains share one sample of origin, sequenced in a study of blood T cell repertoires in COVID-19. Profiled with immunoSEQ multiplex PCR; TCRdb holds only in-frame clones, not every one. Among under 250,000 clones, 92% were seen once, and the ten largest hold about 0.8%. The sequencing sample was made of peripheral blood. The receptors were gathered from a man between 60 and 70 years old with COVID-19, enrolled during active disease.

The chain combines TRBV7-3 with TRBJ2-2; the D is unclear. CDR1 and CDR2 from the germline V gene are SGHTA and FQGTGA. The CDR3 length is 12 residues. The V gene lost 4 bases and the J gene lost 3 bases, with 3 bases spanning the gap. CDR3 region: CASSSYTGELFF. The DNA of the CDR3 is TGTGCCAGCAGCTCCTACACCGGGGAGCTGTTTTTT. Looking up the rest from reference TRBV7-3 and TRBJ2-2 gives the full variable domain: GAGVSQTPSNKVTEKGKYVELRCDPISGHTALYWYRQSLGQGPEFLIYFQGTGAADDSGLPNDRFFAVRPEGSVSTLKIQRTERGDSAVYLCASSSYTGELFFGEGSRLTVL.

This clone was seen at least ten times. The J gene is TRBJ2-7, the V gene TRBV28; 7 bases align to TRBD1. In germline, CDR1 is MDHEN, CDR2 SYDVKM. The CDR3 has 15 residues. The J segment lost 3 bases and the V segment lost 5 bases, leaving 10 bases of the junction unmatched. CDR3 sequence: CASSVPGTAHYEQYF. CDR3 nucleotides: TGTGCCAGCAGTGTACCCGGGACAGCTCACTACGAGCAGTACTTC.

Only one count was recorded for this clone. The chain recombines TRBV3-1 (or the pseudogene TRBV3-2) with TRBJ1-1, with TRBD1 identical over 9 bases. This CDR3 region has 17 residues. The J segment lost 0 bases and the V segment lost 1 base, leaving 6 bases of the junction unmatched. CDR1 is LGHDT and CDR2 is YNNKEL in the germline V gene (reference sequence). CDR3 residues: CASSQGTGGLLNTEAFF. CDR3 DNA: TGTGCCAGCAGCCAAGGAACAGGGGGCCTTCTGAACACTGAAGCTTTCTTT.

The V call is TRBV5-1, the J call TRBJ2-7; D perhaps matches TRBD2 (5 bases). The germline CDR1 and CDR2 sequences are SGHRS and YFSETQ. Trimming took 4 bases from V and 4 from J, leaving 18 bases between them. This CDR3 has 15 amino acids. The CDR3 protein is CASSLRGSPQYEQYF. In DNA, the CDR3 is TGCGCCAGCAGCCTCCGAGGGTCCCCCCAATACGAGCAGTACTTC.